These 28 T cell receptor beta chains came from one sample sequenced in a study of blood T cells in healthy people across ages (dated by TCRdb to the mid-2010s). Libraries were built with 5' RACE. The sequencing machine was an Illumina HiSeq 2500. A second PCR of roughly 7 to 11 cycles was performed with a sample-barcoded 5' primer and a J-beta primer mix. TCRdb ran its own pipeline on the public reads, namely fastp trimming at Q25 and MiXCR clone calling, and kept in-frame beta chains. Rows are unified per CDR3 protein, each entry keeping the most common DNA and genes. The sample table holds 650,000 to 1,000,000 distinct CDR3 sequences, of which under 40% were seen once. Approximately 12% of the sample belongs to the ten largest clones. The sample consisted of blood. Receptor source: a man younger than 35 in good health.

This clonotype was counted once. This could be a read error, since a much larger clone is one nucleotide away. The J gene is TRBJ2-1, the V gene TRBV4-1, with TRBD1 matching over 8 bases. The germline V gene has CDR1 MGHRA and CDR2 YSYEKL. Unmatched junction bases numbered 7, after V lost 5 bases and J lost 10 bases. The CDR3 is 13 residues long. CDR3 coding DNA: TGCGCCAGCAGCGCGGGACAGGATTACGAGCAGTTCTTC. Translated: CASSAGQDYEQFF.

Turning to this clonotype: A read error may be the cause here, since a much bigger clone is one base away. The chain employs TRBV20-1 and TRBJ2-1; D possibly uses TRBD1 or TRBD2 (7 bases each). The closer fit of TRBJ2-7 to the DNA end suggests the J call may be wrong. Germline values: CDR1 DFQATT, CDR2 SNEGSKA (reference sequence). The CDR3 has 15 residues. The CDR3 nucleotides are TGCAGTGCTAGAGTGGCAGGGGGGGATTACAATGAGCAGTACTTC. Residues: CSARVAGGDYNEQYF.

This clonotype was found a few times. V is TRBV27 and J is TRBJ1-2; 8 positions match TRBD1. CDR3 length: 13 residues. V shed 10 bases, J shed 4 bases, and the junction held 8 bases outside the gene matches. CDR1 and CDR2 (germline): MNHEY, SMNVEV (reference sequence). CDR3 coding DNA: TGTGCCACGACGACAGGGGTTGGCTATGGCTACACCTTC. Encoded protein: CATTTGVGYGYTF.

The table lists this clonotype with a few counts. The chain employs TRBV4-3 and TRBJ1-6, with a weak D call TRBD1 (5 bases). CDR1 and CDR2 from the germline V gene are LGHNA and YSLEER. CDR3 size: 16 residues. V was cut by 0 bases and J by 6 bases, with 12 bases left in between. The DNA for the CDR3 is TGCGCCAGCAGCCAAGAAACCGGGGGGATTAATTCACCCCTCCACTTT. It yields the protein CASSQETGGINSPLHF.

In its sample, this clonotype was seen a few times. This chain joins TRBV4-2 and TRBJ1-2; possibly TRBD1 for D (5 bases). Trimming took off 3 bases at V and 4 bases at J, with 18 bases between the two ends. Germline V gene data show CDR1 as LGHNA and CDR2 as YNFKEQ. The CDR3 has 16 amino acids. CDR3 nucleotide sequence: TGTGCCAGCAGCCAGGACCATCAGGGAGCTGGCTATGGCTACACCTTC. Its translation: CASSQDHQGAGYGYTF.

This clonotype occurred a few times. The CDR3 DNA is TGTGCCAGCAGGAAGACAGCGAGCACTGAAGCTTTCTTT. Protein product: CASRKTASTEAFF. The rearrangement links TRBV12-3 or TRBV12-4 to TRBJ1-1; tentatively, D is TRBD1 (5 bases). The CDR3 has 13 residues. The V end was cut by 6 bases, the J end by 4 bases, with 12 bases between.

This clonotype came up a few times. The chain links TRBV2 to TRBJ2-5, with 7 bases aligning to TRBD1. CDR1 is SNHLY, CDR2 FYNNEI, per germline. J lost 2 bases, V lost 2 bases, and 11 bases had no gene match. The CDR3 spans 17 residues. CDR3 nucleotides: TGTGCCAGCAGTGAACTGAGAAGGACAGGACAACAAGAGACCCAGTACTTC. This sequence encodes CASSELRRTGQQETQYF.

CDR3 in DNA: TGTGCTAGTGGTTTGGTACTAGGACAGGGGGCCCCCACCTACGCCACCGGGGAGCTGTTTTTT. This sequence encodes CASGLVLGQGAPTYATGELFF. The chain uses TRBV12-5 and TRBJ2-2, with 11 bases fitting TRBD1. V dropped 0 bases and J dropped 4; count of bases not matched to a gene: 16. The CDR3 totals 21 residues. Germline CDR1 LGHNT, CDR2 FRNRAP.

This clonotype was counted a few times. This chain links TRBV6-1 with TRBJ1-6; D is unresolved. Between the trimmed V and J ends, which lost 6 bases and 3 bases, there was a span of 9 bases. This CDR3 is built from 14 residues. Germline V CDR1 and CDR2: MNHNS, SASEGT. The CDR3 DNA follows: TGTGCCAGCAGCGGGAGCGTCTATAATTCACCCCTCCACTTT. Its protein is CASSGSVYNSPLHF.

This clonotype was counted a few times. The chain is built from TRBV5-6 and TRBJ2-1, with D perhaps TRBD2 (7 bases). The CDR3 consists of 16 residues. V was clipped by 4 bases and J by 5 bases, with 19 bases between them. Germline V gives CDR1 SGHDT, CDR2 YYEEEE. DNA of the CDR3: TGTGCCAGCAGCGTGGGGGGGCGGTCTTCCCACAATGAGCAGTTCTTC. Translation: CASSVGGRSSHNEQFF.

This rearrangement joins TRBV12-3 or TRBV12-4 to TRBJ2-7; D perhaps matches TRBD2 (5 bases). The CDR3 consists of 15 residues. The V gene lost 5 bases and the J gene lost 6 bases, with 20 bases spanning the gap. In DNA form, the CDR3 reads TGTGCCAGCAGTATGGACGGAGGCTCACCCTCCGAGCAGTACTTC. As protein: CASSMDGGSPSEQYF.

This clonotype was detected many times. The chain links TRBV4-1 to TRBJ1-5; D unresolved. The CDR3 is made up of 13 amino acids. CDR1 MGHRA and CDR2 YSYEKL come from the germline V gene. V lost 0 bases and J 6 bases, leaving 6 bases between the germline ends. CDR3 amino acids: CASSQDVSQPQHF. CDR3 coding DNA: TGCGCCAGCAGCCAAGATGTCTCTCAGCCCCAGCATTTT.

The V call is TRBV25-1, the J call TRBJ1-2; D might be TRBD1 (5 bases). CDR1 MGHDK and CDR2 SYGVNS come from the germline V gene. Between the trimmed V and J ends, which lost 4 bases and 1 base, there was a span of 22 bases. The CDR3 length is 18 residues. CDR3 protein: CASSGEQETTKINYGYTF. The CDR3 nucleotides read TGTGCCAGCAGTGGCGAACAGGAGACAACAAAGATTAACTATGGCTACACCTTC.

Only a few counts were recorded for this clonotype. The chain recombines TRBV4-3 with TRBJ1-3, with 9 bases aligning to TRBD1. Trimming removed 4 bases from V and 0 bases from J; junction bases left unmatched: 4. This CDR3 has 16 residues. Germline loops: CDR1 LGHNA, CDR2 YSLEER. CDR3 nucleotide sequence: TGCGCCAGCAGCCCGGGGACAGGGAACTCTGGAAACACCATATATTTT. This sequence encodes CASSPGTGNSGNTIYF.

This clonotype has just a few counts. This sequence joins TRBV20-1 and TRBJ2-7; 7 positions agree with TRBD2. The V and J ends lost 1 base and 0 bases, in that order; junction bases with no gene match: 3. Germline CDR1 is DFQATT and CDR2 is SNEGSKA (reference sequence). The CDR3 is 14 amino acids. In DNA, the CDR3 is TGCAGTGCTAGAGTGCGGGGGAACTCCTACGAGCAGTACTTC. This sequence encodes CSARVRGNSYEQYF.

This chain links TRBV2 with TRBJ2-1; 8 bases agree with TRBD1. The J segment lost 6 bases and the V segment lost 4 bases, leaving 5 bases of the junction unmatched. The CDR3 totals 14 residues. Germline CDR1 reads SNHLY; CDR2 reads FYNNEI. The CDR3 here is CASSVGTGFNEQFF. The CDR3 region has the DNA TGTGCCAGCAGTGTGGGGACAGGCTTCAATGAGCAGTTCTTC.

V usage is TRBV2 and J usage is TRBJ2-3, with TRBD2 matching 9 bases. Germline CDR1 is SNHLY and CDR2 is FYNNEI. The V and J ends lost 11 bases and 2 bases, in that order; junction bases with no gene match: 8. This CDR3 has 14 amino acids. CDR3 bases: TGTGCCGGAGCCTTAGCGGGAGTCACAGATACGCAGTATTTT. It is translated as CAGALAGVTDTQYF.

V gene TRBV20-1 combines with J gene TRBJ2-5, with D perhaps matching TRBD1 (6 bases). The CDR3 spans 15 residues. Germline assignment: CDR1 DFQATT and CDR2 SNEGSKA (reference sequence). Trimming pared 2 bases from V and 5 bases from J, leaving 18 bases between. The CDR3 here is CSARKPVGQRETQYF. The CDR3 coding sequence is TGCAGTGCTAGAAAACCGGTGGGACAACGGGAGACCCAGTACTTC.

The CDR3 region has the DNA TGTGCCAGCGGCTCTAGTGATAGAGCTCAAGAGACCCAGTACTTC. This encodes CASGSSDRAQETQYF. V gene TRBV12-3 or TRBV12-4 combines with J gene TRBJ2-5; D not resolved. This CDR3 has 15 amino acids. V gave up 8 bases and J gave up 2 bases, with 18 bases separating them.

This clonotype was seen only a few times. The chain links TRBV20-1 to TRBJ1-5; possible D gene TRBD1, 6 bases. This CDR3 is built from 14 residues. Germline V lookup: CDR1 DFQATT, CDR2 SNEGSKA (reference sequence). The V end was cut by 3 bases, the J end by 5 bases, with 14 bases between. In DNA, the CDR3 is TGCAGTGCTAGGGGGGGGGCAGCTCATCAGCCCCAGCATTTT. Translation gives CSARGGAAHQPQHF.

CDR3 protein: CSARSGTDYEQYF. The CDR3 region has the DNA TGCAGTGCTAGATCCGGGACAGACTACGAGCAGTACTTC. The chain recombines TRBV20-1 with TRBJ2-7; 7 nucleotides agree with TRBD1. The ends lost 2 bases at V and 3 bases at J; junction bases unmatched: 4. Per germline, CDR1 DFQATT and CDR2 SNEGSKA (reference sequence). This CDR3 has 13 residues.

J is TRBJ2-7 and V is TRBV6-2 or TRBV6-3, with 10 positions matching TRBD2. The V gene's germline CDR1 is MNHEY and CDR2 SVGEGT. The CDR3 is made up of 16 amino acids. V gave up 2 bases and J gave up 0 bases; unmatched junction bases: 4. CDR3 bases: TGTGCCAGCAGTTACGTCCTAGCGGGGGACTCCTACGAGCAGTACTTC. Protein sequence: CASSYVLAGDSYEQYF.

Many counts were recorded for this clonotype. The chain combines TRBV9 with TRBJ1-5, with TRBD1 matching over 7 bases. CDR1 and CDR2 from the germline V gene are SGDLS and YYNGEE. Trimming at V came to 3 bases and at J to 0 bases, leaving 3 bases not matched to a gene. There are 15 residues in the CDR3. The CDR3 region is CASSATGYSNQPQHF. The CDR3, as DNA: TGTGCCAGCAGCGCGACAGGGTATAGCAATCAGCCCCAGCATTTT.

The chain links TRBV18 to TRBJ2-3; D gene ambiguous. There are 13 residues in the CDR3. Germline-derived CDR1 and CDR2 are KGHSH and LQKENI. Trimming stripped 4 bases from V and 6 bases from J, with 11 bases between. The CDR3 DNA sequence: TGTGCCAGCTCACAGGGATGGCAGGATACGCAGTATTTT. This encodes CASSQGWQDTQYF. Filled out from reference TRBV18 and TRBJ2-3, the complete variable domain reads NAGVMQNPRHLVRRRGQEARLRCSPMKGHSHVYWYRQLPEEGLKFMVYLQKENIIDESGMPKERFSAEFPKEGPSILRIQQVVRGDSAAYFCASSQGWQDTQYFGPGTRLTVL.

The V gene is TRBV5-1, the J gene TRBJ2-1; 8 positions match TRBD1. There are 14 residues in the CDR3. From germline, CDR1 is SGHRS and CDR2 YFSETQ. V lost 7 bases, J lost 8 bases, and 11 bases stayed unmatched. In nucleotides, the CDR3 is TGCGCCAGCCGCCTTGGACAGGGAGTCGATGAGCAGTTCTTC. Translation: CASRLGQGVDEQFF.

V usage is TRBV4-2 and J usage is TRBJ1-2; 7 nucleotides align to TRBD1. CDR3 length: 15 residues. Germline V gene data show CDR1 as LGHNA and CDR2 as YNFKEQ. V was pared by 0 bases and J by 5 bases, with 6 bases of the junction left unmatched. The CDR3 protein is CASSQDRQGWYGYTF. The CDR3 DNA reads TGTGCCAGCAGCCAAGACCGACAGGGATGGTATGGCTACACCTTC.

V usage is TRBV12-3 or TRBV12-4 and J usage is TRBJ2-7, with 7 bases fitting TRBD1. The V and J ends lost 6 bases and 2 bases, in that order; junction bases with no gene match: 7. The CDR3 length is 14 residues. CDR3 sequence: CASSPGQYPYEQYF. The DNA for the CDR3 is TGTGCCAGCAGCCCGGGACAGTATCCCTACGAGCAGTACTTC.

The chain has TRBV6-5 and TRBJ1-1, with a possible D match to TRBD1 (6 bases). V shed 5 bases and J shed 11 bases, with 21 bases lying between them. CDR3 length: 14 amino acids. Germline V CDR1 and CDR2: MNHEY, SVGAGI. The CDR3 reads CASSDPYSNRDAFF. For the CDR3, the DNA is TGTGCCAGCAGTGACCCTTACTCAAACAGGGACGCTTTCTTT.